The 26 T cell receptor beta chains presented below share a single source sample, sequenced in a study of shared clonotypes between healthy human individuals (dated by TCRdb to the early 2020s). Libraries were prepared through the immunoSEQ multiplex PCR assay. The clones in this table, taken by TCRdb from immuneACCESS, are in-frame only. Not every clone is retained; where verified, under half of the shortfall comes from an unresolved V gene, and the cause of the rest is unknown. Across this sample there are some 87,000 clones, with approximately 75% seen only once. The ten largest clones add up to approximately 50% of the sample. Material: memory CD8+ T cells sorted from blood. The cell subset or site label on this specimen signifies: CD45RO+ cells pooled with CCR7-negative TemRA cells. Receptor source: a man in his thirties or forties in good health.

The rearrangement joins TRBV18 to TRBJ1-3, with D possibly TRBD1 on 5 matching bases. Trimming cost V 3 bases and J 4 bases, with 31 bases left between them. CDR3 length: 21 residues. Germline V gene lookup returns CDR1 KGHSH and CDR2 LQKENI. This CDR3 is CASSPLGPFRDPNLVGNTIYF. CDR3 sequence (DNA): TGTGCCAGCTCACCGCTGGGGCCATTCCGGGACCCCAACCTGGTGGGAAACACCATATATTTT. The full variable domain, completed using reference TRBV18 and TRBJ1-3, is NAGVMQNPRHLVRRRGQEARLRCSPMKGHSHVYWYRQLPEEGLKFMVYLQKENIIDESGMPKERFSAEFPKEGPSILRIQQVVRGDSAAYFCASSPLGPFRDPNLVGNTIYFGEGSWLTVV.

The chain couples TRBV7-6 to TRBJ2-1, with 8 bases aligning to TRBD2. The CDR3 sequence is 14 residues long. J gave up 6 bases and V 2 bases, and 3 bases lay outside the gene matches. CDR1 and CDR2 from the germline V gene are SGHVS and FNYEAQ. The CDR3 spells CASSLNLAGNEQFF. CDR3 bases: TGTGCCAGCAGCTTAAACCTAGCGGGCAATGAGCAGTTCTTC.

The chain links TRBV9 to TRBJ2-2; D uncertain. The CDR3 loop spans 16 amino acids. V lost 0 bases and J 3 bases, leaving 12 bases between the germline ends. From germline, CDR1 is SGDLS and CDR2 YYNGEE. The CDR3 coding sequence is TGTGCCAGCAGCGTAGCTAGGCCCGTGGACACCGGGGAGCTGTTTTTT. It specifies CASSVARPVDTGELFF.

CDR3: CASSLLNVWGNEQFF. The CDR3 nucleotides are TGTGCCAGCAGTTTATTAAATGTATGGGGAAATGAGCAGTTCTTC. V and J are TRBV27 and TRBJ2-1; D is undetermined. Trimming left V 1 base short and J 7 bases short, with 14 bases between. The CDR3 totals 15 residues. From germline, CDR1 is MNHEY and CDR2 SMNVEV (reference sequence).

V and J are TRBV29-1 and TRBJ2-1; no definite D call. V shed 7 bases and J shed 1 base, with 14 bases lying between them. This CDR3 comprises 14 residues. Germline assignment: CDR1 SQVTM and CDR2 ANQGSEA. The CDR3 sequence is CSAEYVGSYNEQFF. The CDR3 region has the DNA TGCAGCGCTGAGTACGTTGGGTCCTACAATGAGCAGTTCTTC.

This clone was recorded only once. The chain recombines TRBV18 with TRBJ2-3; TRBD1 matches at 9 bases. Trimming cost V 3 bases and J 1 base; bases outside gene matches: 2. There are 15 residues in the CDR3. CDR1 and CDR2 from the germline V gene are KGHSH and LQKENI. DNA of the CDR3: TGTGCCAGCTCACCGAGGGACAGGGGCACAGATACGCAGTATTTT. This translates into CASSPRDRGTDTQYF.

V gene TRBV2 combines with J gene TRBJ2-7; weak D call: TRBD1 (5 bases). Germline V gene sequence: CDR1 SNHLY, CDR2 FYNNEI. The CDR3 consists of 14 residues. V shed 8 bases and J shed 1 base, with 15 bases lying between them. The CDR3 nucleotides read TGTGCCAGCCGACAGAGTCCTGCGTCCTACGAGCAGTACTTC. Its protein product is CASRQSPASYEQYF.

The sample holds a few counts of this clone. The chain employs TRBV4-3 and TRBJ2-7; D assignment may be TRBD1 or TRBD2 (5 bases each). Germline assignment: CDR1 LGHNA and CDR2 YSLEER. Trimming left V 0 bases short and J 6 bases short, with 12 bases between. There are 14 residues in the CDR3. The CDR3 loop reads CASSQDLEGLEQYF. Here the CDR3 DNA reads TGCGCCAGCAGCCAAGATCTCGAGGGGCTCGAGCAGTACTTC.

A word on this clone: One end of the junction is discordant with germline, which a read error may explain. The J gene is TRBJ1-3, the V gene TRBV7-7; D may be TRBD1 (6 bases). The CDR3 is 18 residues long. Germline-derived CDR1 and CDR2 are SSHAT and FNYEAQ (reference sequence). CDR3 nucleotides: TGTGCTAGCAGCTTTAGAGGAGGGGGGGGTCACTCTGGAAACACCATATATTTT. This encodes CASSFRGGGGHSGNTIYF.

This chain joins TRBV10-3 and TRBJ2-7, with 8 bases aligning to TRBD2. Trimming removed 7 bases from V and 0 bases from J; junction bases left unmatched: 5. Germline CDR1 reads ENHRY; CDR2 reads SYGVKD. CDR3 length: 14 amino acids. Written as DNA, the CDR3 is TGTGCCATCAAAGCCGGGACTAGCTCCTACGAGCAGTACTTC. Its protein product is CAIKAGTSSYEQYF.

This rearrangement joins TRBV6-4 to TRBJ2-3; TRBD2 aligns across 9 bases. In germline, CDR1 is MRHNA, CDR2 SNTAGT. With 2 bases clipped from V and 2 bases from J, the junction kept 5 bases outside the gene matches. The CDR3 runs 16 residues. The CDR3 DNA follows: TGTGCCAGCAGTGACGGTAGCGGGGGAACCACAGATACGCAGTATTTT. Its translation: CASSDGSGGTTDTQYF.

The chain couples TRBV2 to TRBJ2-7; the D is unclear. Trimming left V 6 bases short and J 5 bases short, with 32 bases between. The germline V gene has CDR1 SNHLY and CDR2 FYNNEI. The CDR3 is 19 residues long. CDR3 nucleotides: TGTGCCAGCAGCCCCCTATCGTTATTGCAAGCCCCTGCCTACCACGAGCAGTACTTC. Amino acid sequence: CASSPLSLLQAPAYHEQYF.

A remark on this clone: Other nucleotide sequences in the sample specify the same CDR3. The gene calls are TRBV11-2 and TRBJ2-2, with D possibly TRBD2 on 6 matching bases. Germline loops: CDR1 SGHAT, CDR2 FQNNGV. Trimming shortened V by 5 bases and J by 2 bases, and 9 bases separated the two germline ends. This CDR3 contains 14 residues. The chain's CDR3 is CASSRRGNTGELFF. For the CDR3, the DNA is TGTGCCAGCAGCCGGAGGGGTAACACCGGGGAGCTGTTTTTT.

The chain carries TRBV29-1 and TRBJ2-3; D is possibly TRBD2 (5 bases). The CDR3 is 12 residues long. Germline lookup yields CDR1 SQVTM and CDR2 ANQGSEA. V was cut by 4 bases and J by 5 bases, with 10 bases left in between. CDR3 region: CSVVIGIDTQYF. As DNA, the CDR3 is TGCAGCGTTGTCATCGGGATAGATACGCAGTATTTT.

CDR3 DNA sequence: TGTGCCATCAGTGAGGCGGGGATCGGGTCCGAGCAGTACTTC. Protein product: CAISEAGIGSEQYF. The chain employs TRBV10-3 and TRBJ2-7; tentative D call: TRBD2 (6 bases). The CDR3 totals 14 residues. Looked up from germline, CDR1 is ENHRY and CDR2 is SYGVKD. Trimming removed 2 bases at V and 6 bases at J, with 14 bases between.

The rearrangement joins TRBV18 to TRBJ1-2, with unresolved D. The CDR3 runs 14 residues. The ends were cut back, 1 base at V and 0 bases at J, with 6 bases in the middle. Germline lookup yields CDR1 KGHSH and CDR2 LQKENI. The CDR3 reads CASSPLGTNYGYTF. The CDR3 bases are TGTGCCAGCTCACCACTGGGGACTAACTATGGCTACACCTTC.

The sample holds a few counts of this clone. The rearrangement uses TRBV23-1 and TRBJ2-3; 10 nucleotides align to TRBD2. TRBV23-1 is identified as an open reading frame with a role that is uncertain. After removal of 6 bases from V and 5 bases from J, the junction contained 8 bases not matched to a gene. CDR3 length equals 15 residues. The CDR3: CASREREGVRDTQYF. The CDR3 bases are TGCGCCAGCAGAGAGCGGGAGGGTGTTAGAGATACGCAGTATTTT.

This sequence joins TRBV10-3 and TRBJ2-7; 8 bases fit TRBD2. Germline CDR1 ENHRY, CDR2 SYGVKD. This CDR3 contains 15 residues. The V segment lost 2 bases and the J segment 7 bases; nucleotides outside the gene matches: 10. In DNA, the CDR3 is TGTGCCATCAGTGAGAAAGGGACTAGTAGGTTTGAGCAGTACTTC. Encoded protein: CAISEKGTSRFEQYF.

V is TRBV19 and J is TRBJ2-6, with D unclear. V gave up 6 bases and J gave up 0 bases, with 0 bases separating them. From germline, CDR1 is LNHDA and CDR2 SQIVND (reference sequence). This CDR3 contains 12 residues. The CDR3, as DNA: TGTGCCAGTAGCTCTGGGGCCAACGTCCTGACTTTC. Protein product: CASSSGANVLTF.

This chain connects TRBV28 to TRBJ2-1, with D unclear. Germline V gives CDR1 MDHEN, CDR2 SYDVKM. CDR3 size: 12 residues. The V gene lost 4 bases and the J gene lost 7 bases, with 8 bases spanning the gap. For the CDR3, the DNA is TGTGCCAGCAGTTACACCCGAAATGAGCAGTTCTTC. Protein product: CASSYTRNEQFF.

The DNA for the CDR3 is TGTGCCAGCAGGGGACAGGTTCACAATGAGCAGTTCTTC. Its translation: CASRGQVHNEQFF. This sequence joins TRBV27 and TRBJ2-1; 8 bases fit TRBD1. After removal of 6 bases from V and 5 bases from J, the junction contained 3 bases not matched to a gene. Germline V gene lookup returns CDR1 MNHEY and CDR2 SMNVEV (reference sequence). The CDR3 extends over 13 amino acids.

The chain combines TRBV6-5 with TRBJ2-5; D is tentatively TRBD1 or TRBD2 (6 bases each). CDR1 and CDR2 (germline): MNHEY, SVGAGI. Trimming removed 4 bases from V and 1 base from J, with 13 bases in between. The CDR3 runs to 15 residues. The CDR3 region is CASSWPGAPQETQYF. The CDR3 DNA follows: TGTGCCAGCAGTTGGCCGGGGGCTCCCCAAGAGACCCAGTACTTC.

The table lists this clone with many counts. The chain links TRBV6-4 to TRBJ2-3, with unresolved D. The CDR3 spans 13 residues. V lost 2 bases, J lost 0 bases, and 3 bases lay in between. Germline V gene lookup returns CDR1 MRHNA and CDR2 SNTAGT. In nucleotides, the CDR3 is TGTGCCAGCAGTGACAGGAGCACAGATACGCAGTATTTT. Its protein product is CASSDRSTDTQYF.

In regard to this clone: Distinct nucleotide sequences in the sample also encode this CDR3. The genes are TRBV28 and TRBJ1-2; D is uncertain. V lost 5 bases to trimming and J lost 4 bases, with 5 bases between them. Germline CDR1 and CDR2: MDHEN and SYDVKM. This CDR3 is built from 11 residues. The CDR3 coding sequence is TGTGCCAGCAGTAGAAGCTATGGCTACACCTTC. Its protein product is CASSRSYGYTF.

This clone has just one count. The V gene is TRBV27, the J gene TRBJ1-1, with a possible D match to TRBD1 (5 bases). Germline V CDR1 and CDR2: MNHEY, SMNVEV (reference sequence). The ends were cut back, 2 bases at V and 3 bases at J, with 7 bases in the middle. This CDR3 has 13 residues. The CDR3 coding sequence is TGTGCCAGCAGTTTAGCAGGGTACACTGAAGCTTTCTTT. Translated: CASSLAGYTEAFF.

This clone has only one observation. This chain joins TRBV5-8 and TRBJ1-4; 8 bases line up with TRBD1. This CDR3 is 14 amino acids long. V gave up 4 bases and J gave up 5 bases; unmatched junction bases: 4. Per the germline V gene, CDR1 is SGHTS and CDR2 is YDEGEE. Written as DNA, the CDR3 is TGTGCCAGCAGCCCGGGGGACAGGAATGAAAAACTGTTTTTT. Its translation: CASSPGDRNEKLFF.